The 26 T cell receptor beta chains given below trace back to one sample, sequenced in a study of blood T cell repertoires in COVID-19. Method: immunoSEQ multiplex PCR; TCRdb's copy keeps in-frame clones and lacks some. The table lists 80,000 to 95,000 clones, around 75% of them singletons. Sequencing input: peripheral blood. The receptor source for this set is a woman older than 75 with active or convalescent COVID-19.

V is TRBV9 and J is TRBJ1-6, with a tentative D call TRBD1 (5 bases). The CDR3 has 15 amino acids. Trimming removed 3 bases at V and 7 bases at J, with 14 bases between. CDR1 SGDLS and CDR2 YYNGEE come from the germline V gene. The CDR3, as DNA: TGTGCCAGCAGCGGGACGCCGGGGGGAAATTCACCCCTCCACTTT. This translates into CASSGTPGGNSPLHF. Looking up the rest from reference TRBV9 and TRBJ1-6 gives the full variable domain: DSGVTQTPKHLITATGQRVTLRCSPRSGDLSVYWYQQSLDQGLQFLIQYYNGEERAKGNILERFSAQQFPDLHSELNLSSLELGDSALYFCASSGTPGGNSPLHFGNGTRLTVT.

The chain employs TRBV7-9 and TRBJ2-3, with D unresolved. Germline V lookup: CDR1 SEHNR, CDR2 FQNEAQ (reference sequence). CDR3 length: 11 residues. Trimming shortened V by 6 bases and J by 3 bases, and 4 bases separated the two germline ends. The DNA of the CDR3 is TGTGCCAGCAGTCCAACAGATACGCAGTATTTT. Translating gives CASSPTDTQYF.

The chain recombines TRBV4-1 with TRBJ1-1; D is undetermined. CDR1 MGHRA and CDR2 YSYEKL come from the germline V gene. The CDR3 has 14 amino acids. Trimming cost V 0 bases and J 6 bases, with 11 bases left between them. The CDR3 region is CASSQDRRVAEAFF. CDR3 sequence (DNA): TGCGCCAGCAGCCAAGATCGGAGGGTCGCTGAAGCTTTCTTT.

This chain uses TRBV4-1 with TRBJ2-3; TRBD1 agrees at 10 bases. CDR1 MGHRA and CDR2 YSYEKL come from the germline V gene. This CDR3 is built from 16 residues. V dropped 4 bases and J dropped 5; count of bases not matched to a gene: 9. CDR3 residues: CASSPPDRGRRDTQYF. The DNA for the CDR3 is TGCGCCAGCAGCCCTCCAGACAGGGGGCGAAGAGATACGCAGTATTTT.

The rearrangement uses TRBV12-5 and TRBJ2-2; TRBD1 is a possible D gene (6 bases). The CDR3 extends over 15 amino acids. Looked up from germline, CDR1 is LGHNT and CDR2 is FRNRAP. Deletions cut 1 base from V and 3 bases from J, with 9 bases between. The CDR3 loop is CASGLGTGYTGELFF. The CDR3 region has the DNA TGTGCTAGTGGTTTGGGTACAGGGTACACCGGGGAGCTGTTTTTT.

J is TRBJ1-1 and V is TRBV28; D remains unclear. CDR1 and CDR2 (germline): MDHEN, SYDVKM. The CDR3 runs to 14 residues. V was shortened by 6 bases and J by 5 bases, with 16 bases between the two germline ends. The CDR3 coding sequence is TGTGCCAGCAGGTGGGCCTCCTCCCGGACTGAAGCTTTCTTT. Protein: CASRWASSRTEAFF.

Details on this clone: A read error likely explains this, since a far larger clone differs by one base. In DNA, the CDR3 is TGTGCCAGCAGCCCAGGACAGGGGGCTGGAAACACCATATATTTT. Its translation is CASSPGQGAGNTIYF. This rearrangement joins TRBV11-3 to TRBJ1-3; TRBD1 agrees at 10 bases. In germline, CDR1 is SGHNT, CDR2 YENEEA. The CDR3 covers 15 residues. V shed 5 bases and J 2 bases; nucleotides not matched to a gene: 3.

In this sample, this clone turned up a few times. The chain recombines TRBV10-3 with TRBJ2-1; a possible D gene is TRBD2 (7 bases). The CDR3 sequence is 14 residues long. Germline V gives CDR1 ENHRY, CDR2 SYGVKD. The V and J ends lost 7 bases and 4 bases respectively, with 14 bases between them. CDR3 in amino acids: CAITSGGQYNEQFF. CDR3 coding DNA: TGTGCCATCACCTCGGGGGGCCAGTACAATGAGCAGTTCTTC.

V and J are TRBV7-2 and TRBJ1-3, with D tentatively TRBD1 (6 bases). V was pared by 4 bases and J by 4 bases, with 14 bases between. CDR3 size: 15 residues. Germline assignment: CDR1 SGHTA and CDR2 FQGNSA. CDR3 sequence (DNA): TGTGCCAGCAGCTGGGGGGGGGCGCAAGGAAACACCATATATTTT. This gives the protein CASSWGGAQGNTIYF.

Here the CDR3 reads CASSYSIQSNTEAFF. The DNA for the CDR3 is TGTGCCAGCAGTTACTCGATTCAGTCGAACACTGAAGCTTTCTTT. The chain is built from TRBV6-5 and TRBJ1-1; D ambiguous. CDR3 length: 15 amino acids. The V end lost 0 bases, the J end lost 1 base, and 9 bases lay between the germline ends. The V gene's germline CDR1 is MNHEY and CDR2 SVGAGI.

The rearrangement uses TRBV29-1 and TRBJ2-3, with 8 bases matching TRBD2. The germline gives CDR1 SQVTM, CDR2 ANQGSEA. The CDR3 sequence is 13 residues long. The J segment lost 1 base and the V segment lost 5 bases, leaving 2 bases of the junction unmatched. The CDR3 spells CSVLLAGTDTQYF. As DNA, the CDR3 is TGCAGCGTTTTACTAGCGGGCACAGATACGCAGTATTTT.

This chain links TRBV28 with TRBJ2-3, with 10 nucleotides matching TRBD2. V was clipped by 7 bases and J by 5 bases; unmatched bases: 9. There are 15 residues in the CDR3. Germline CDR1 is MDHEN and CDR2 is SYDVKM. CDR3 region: CASNDLAGVKDTQYF. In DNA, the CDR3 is TGTGCCAGCAATGATCTAGCGGGAGTCAAAGATACGCAGTATTTT.

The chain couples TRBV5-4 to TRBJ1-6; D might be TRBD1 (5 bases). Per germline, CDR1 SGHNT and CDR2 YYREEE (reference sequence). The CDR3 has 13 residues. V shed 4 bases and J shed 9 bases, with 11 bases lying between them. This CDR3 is CASSARQGSPLHF. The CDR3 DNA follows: TGTGCCAGCAGCGCCCGGCAGGGTTCACCCCTCCACTTT.

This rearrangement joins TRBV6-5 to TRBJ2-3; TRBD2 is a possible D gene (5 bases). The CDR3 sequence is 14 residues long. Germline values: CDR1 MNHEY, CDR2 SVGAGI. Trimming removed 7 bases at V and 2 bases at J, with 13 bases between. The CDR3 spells CASMNPGYTDTQYF. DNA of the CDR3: TGTGCCAGCATGAATCCGGGGTACACAGATACGCAGTATTTT.

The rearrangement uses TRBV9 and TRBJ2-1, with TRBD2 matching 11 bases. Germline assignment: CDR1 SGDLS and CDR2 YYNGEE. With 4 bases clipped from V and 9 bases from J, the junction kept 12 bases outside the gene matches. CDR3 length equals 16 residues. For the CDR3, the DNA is TGTGCCAGCAGCCCCCGTGATAGCGGGGGGGCCGGTGAGCAGTTCTTC. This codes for CASSPRDSGGAGEQFF.

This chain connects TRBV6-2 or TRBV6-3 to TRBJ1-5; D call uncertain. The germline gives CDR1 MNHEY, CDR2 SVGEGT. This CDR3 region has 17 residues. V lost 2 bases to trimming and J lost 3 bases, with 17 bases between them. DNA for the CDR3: TGTGCCAGCAGTTACCCTCCGGAGGCAGCCCCCAATCAGCCCCAGCATTTT. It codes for CASSYPPEAAPNQPQHF.

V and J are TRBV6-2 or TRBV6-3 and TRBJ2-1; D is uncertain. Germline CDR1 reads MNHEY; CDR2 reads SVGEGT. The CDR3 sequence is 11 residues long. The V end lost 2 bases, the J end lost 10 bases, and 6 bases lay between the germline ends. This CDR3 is CASSYPREQFF. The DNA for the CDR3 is TGTGCCAGCAGTTACCCGAGGGAGCAGTTCTTC.

The CDR3 loop is CASSAPGFNQPQHF. DNA for the CDR3: TGTGCCAGCAGCGCCCCCGGGTTCAATCAGCCCCAGCATTTT. The rearrangement links TRBV7-9 to TRBJ1-5; D gene uncertain. This CDR3 comprises 14 residues. V lost 5 bases and J lost 3, with 11 bases in between. CDR1 is SEHNR and CDR2 is FQNEAQ in the germline V gene (reference sequence).

CDR3 sequence reads: CASSRLGQMNTEAFF. For the CDR3, the DNA is TGCGCCAGCAGCCGATTGGGACAGATGAACACTGAAGCTTTCTTT. This chain connects TRBV4-3 to TRBJ1-1, with TRBD1 matching over 7 bases. Germline V gives CDR1 LGHNA, CDR2 YSLEER. CDR3 length: 15 residues. J gave up 0 bases and V 4 bases, and 5 bases lay outside the gene matches.

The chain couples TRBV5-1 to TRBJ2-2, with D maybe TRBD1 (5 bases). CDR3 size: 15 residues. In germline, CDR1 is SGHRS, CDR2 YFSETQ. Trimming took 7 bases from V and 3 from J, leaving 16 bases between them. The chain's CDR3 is CASGTQGQDTGELFF. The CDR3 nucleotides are TGCGCCAGCGGTACTCAGGGTCAAGACACCGGGGAGCTGTTTTTT.

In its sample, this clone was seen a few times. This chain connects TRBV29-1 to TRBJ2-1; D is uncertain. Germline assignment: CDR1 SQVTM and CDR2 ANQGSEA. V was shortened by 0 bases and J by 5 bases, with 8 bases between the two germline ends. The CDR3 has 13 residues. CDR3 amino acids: CSVEDRLHNEQFF. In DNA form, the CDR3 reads TGCAGCGTTGAAGATCGTCTCCACAATGAGCAGTTCTTC.

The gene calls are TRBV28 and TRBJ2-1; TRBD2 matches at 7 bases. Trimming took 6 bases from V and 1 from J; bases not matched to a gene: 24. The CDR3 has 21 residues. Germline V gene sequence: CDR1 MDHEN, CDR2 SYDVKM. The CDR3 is CASSHPEGRGRSGFSYNEQFF. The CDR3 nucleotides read TGTGCCAGCAGCCATCCCGAAGGGAGAGGTCGTAGCGGGTTTTCCTACAATGAGCAGTTCTTC. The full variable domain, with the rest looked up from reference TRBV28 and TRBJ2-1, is DVKVTQSSRYLVKRTGEKVFLECVQDMDHENMFWYRQDPGLGLRLIYFSYDVKMKEKGDIPEGYSVSREKKERFSLILESASTNQTSMYLCASSHPEGRGRSGFSYNEQFFGPGTRLTVL.

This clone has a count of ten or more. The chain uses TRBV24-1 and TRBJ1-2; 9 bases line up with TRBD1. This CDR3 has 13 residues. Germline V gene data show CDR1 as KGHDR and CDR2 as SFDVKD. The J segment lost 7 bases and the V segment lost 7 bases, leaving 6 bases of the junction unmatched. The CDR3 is CATSGTGSGGYTF. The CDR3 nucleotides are TGTGCCACCAGCGGGACAGGGAGTGGTGGCTACACCTTC.

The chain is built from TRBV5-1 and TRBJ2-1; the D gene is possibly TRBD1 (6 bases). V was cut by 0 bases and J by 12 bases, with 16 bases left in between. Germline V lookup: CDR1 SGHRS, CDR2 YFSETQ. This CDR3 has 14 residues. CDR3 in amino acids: CASSLVVAGEGQFF. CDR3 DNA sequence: TGCGCCAGCAGCTTGGTAGTAGCAGGGGAAGGGCAGTTCTTC.

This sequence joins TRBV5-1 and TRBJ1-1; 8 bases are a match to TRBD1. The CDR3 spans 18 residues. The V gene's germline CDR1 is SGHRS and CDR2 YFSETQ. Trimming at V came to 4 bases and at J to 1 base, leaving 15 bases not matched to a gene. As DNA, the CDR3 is TGCGCCAGCAGCCACATCGAAATTAAGGACAGGGCGAACACTGAAGCTTTCTTT. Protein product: CASSHIEIKDRANTEAFF. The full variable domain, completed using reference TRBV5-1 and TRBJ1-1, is KAGVTQTPRYLIKTRGQQVTLSCSPISGHRSVSWYQQTPGQGLQFLFEYFSETQRNKGNFPGRFSGRQFSNSRSEMNVSTLELGDSALYLCASSHIEIKDRANTEAFFGQGTRLTVV.

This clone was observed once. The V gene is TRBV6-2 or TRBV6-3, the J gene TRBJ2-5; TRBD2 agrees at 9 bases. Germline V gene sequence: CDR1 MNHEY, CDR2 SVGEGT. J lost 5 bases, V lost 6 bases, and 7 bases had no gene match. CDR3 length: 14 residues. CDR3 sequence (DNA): TGTGCCAGCAGCACGACTAGCGGAGGGGAGACCCAGTACTTC. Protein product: CASSTTSGGETQYF.